This T cell receptor beta chain was captured in a study of cytomegalovirus exposure and HLA in healthy donors. This clone has a handful of counts. The PCR contained 60 Vbeta and 13 Jbeta primers. The method was immunoSEQ multiplex PCR; TCRdb's version includes in-frame clones alone and lacks a portion of them. The sample shows 120,000 or so clones, approximately 17% of them seen only once. The specimen was PBMCs. The receptor was isolated from a female donor in good health and CMV-seropositive.

The CDR3 region is CASSLPGLAASYNEQFF. CDR3 sequence (DNA): TGTGCCAGCAGCTTACCGGGACTAGCGGCTTCCTACAATGAGCAGTTCTTC. The chain links TRBV7-9 to TRBJ2-1, with 11 bases that match TRBD2. V trimming: 2 bases; J trimming: 1 base; junction bases outside the gene matches: 4. The germline gives CDR1 SEHNR, CDR2 FQNEAQ (reference sequence). This CDR3 region has 17 residues.